A selection of T cell receptor beta chains follows, all from one sample in a study of OX40 agonist ivuxolimab in advanced cancers. Using immunoSEQ multiplex PCR, the repertoire was profiled, and TCRdb retains in-frame clones only, with some absent. The table lists roughly 61,000 clones, 70% to 90% of them singletons, with under 2.5% in the top ten. The input for sequencing was CD4+ or CD8+ T cells sorted from blood, taken in a trial of the OX40 agonist ivuxolimab. These receptors came from an adult with an advanced solid tumor such as melanoma, head and neck, liver or kidney cancer. Both conserved end residues are trimmed from each CDR3.

v_call,j_call,cdr3_aa
TRBV6-1,TRBJ1-4,ASSEGGREKLF
TRBV6-5,TRBJ2-7,ASSPRTGAHEQY
TRBV7-8,TRBJ2-5,ASSLDSQETQY
TRBV6-1,TRBJ2-3,ASRGLLPSTDTQY
TRBV18,TRBJ2-1,ASSPNRNEQF
TRBV28,TRBJ2-7,ASSPFSSGSYEQY
TRBV6-5,TRBJ2-7,ATRRDSSYEQY
TRBV11-3,TRBJ2-3,ASSLGQATDTQY
TRBV7-2,TRBJ2-5,ASSLADVRQETQY
TRBV5-1,TRBJ1-1,ASSLDREMGEAF
TRBV15,TRBJ2-5,ATSRDGTSGGETQY
TRBV10-3,TRBJ1-4,AISESSATNEKLF
TRBV5-1,TRBJ2-5,ASTGGLQETQY
TRBV29-1,TRBJ1-1,SVGQMNTEAF
TRBV5-1,TRBJ2-5,ASSLQGDQETQY
TRBV4-2,TRBJ2-3,ASSRGTGSTDTQY
TRBV4-2,TRBJ2-2,ASSQGLAGSRTGELF
TRBV29-1,TRBJ2-1,SVLSTPSGGAREQF
TRBV20-1,TRBJ2-7,SAISEDEQY
TRBV28,TRBJ2-7,ASSTGSIVKQY
TRBV7-4,TRBJ2-4,ASSLRTGTSENIQY
TRBV7-8,TRBJ2-2,ASSQSGANTGELF
TRBV5-1,TRBJ2-3,ASSLAFGRGIDTQY
TRBV6-1,TRBJ2-1,ASRISGSRNEQF
TRBV4-2,TRBJ2-3,ASSQDRLDTQY
TRBV28,TRBJ2-3,ASSLRQVRDTQY
TRBV28,TRBJ2-7,ASSFDQSSEQY
TRBV7-2,TRBJ2-7,ASSLAPQGLGEQY
TRBV19,TRBJ2-2,ASSIISPTRAGELF
TRBV7-8,TRBJ2-7,ASSLGRFFSYEQY
TRBV11-2,TRBJ1-1,ASSLGDLRNTEAF
TRBV5-1,TRBJ2-1,ASSLSSSGVEQF
TRBV11-2,TRBJ2-5,ASSSGLAGGIQETQY
TRBV6-5,TRBJ1-2,ASSYSTGAYYGYT
TRBV6-1,TRBJ2-1,ASSLNYNEQF
TRBV10-2,TRBJ1-6,ASSAGSYNSPLH
TRBV5-1,TRBJ2-7,ASSLAGTGGFNEQY
TRBV18,TRBJ1-5,ASSPIWNQPQH
TRBV10-2,TRBJ2-1,ASSELDEQF
TRBV7-9,TRBJ1-3,ASSLIQGDTIY
TRBV11-2,TRBJ1-1,ASSFQTGVNTEAF
TRBV7-6,TRBJ2-7,ASSFGAAYEQY
TRBV4-1,TRBJ2-3,ASSHPPLGGDTQY
TRBV30,TRBJ1-6,AWSVQGNSPLH
TRBV27,TRBJ1-5,ASTSTGAFSNQPQH